This paragraph reports one T cell receptor (beta chain). This specimen belongs to a study of blood T cell repertoires in COVID-19. Study at large: Spain, Italy and the United States supplied samples that represented acute and convalescent COVID-19. From T cells, B-cell-depleted T cells, or PBMCs came the material, which was cDNA or gDNA.

Under the authors' procedure: Amplifying reference gene primers gave estimates of nucleated cell counts. Only in-frame clones appear in the TCRdb table, and some are missing; sequencing was by immunoSEQ multiplex PCR. For V, J and clone size, that table is used; D and trimming come from the DNA. The table records 100,000 or so clones, around 87% of them present only once. There are 18 residues in the CDR3. Germline V gene data show CDR1 as SGHNT and CDR2 as YENEEA. V shed 5 bases and J 4 bases; nucleotides not matched to a gene: 14. The TCR originated in a woman younger than 45 with acute or convalescent COVID-19. Specimen: peripheral blood. J is TRBJ2-3 and V is TRBV11-3; the match to TRBD2 covers 11 bases. The CDR3 sequence: CASSQTGTSGFRPDTQYF. The CDR3 DNA sequence: TGTGCCAGCAGCCAAACCGGGACTAGCGGCTTCCGGCCAGATACGCAGTATTTT.